This passage covers 6 T cell receptor beta chains from one sample sequenced in a study of T cell repertoires in cytomegalovirus infection (dated by TCRdb to about 2019). TCRdb records Illumina HiSeq 1500 as the sequencer. TCRdb handled the public reads itself, with Q25 trimming in fastp and clone calling in MiXCR, and kept productive beta chains. Under each unique CDR3 protein, matching rows form one entry showing the most common genes and DNA. This sample gives approximately 500,000 distinct CDR3 sequences in total; about 15% of them show up just once. In total, the top ten clones hold 20% to 30% of the sample. Sequencing was performed on CD8+ T cells from PBMCs. These receptors all come from a human donor in good health (CMV status not recorded). Some clones in this sample may be carry-over from other donors' samples.

This clonotype was found a few times. J is TRBJ2-7 and V is TRBV5-1; 8 bases are shared with TRBD2. Germline V CDR1 and CDR2: SGHRS, YFSETQ. The CDR3 extends over 15 amino acids. V lost 4 bases, J lost 5 bases, and 11 bases stayed unmatched. The CDR3 spells CASSLLLAASNEQYF. In DNA form, the CDR3 reads TGCGCCAGCAGCCTACTACTAGCGGCCTCGAACGAGCAGTACTTC.

This clonotype appeared many times. The gene calls are TRBV7-2 and TRBJ2-7; D possibly uses TRBD1 or TRBD2 (5 bases each). The V end lost 1 base, the J end lost 4 bases, and 11 bases lay between the germline ends. Germline CDR1 is SGHTA and CDR2 is FQGNSA. The CDR3 spans 14 residues. CDR3 coding DNA: TGTGCCAGCAGCTTAGGGGACCAAATATACGAGCAGTACTTC. It codes for CASSLGDQIYEQYF.

The table lists this clonotype with many counts. The chain combines TRBV7-9 with TRBJ1-1, with 7 bases matching TRBD1. V lost 5 bases to trimming and J lost 6 bases; unmatched junction nucleotides: 12. Germline CDR1 SEHNR, CDR2 FQNEAQ (reference sequence). CDR3 length: 15 amino acids. The CDR3 region is CASSEQSGGIAEAFF. The CDR3 DNA follows: TGTGCCAGCAGCGAGCAGTCAGGGGGGATCGCTGAAGCTTTCTTT.

This clonotype was recorded once. This chain uses TRBV11-2 with TRBJ1-3; D is undetermined. Germline CDR1 is SGHAT and CDR2 is FQNNGV. With 5 bases removed from V and 1 base from J, the gap between germline ends came to 12 bases. The CDR3 runs to 15 residues. The CDR3 protein is CASSRFGESGNTIYF. The CDR3 DNA follows: TGTGCCAGCAGCCGCTTTGGGGAGTCTGGAAACACCATATATTTT.

This clonotype has a count of ten or more. Just one base apart from a much larger clone, this may be a read error. The chain has TRBV7-2 and TRBJ1-1, with D uncertain. The CDR3 runs 15 residues. V was pared by 5 bases and J by 2 bases, with 15 bases between. CDR1 is SGHTA, CDR2 FQGNSA, per germline. The CDR3 protein is CASSLGRTINTEAFF. The CDR3, as DNA: TGTGCCAGCAGCCTCGGGAGGACGATAAACACTGAAGCTTTCTTT.

This clonotype was counted at least ten times. This chain connects TRBV7-8 to TRBJ2-3; 13 nucleotides agree with TRBD2. After removal of 5 bases from V and 10 bases from J, the junction contained 3 bases not matched to a gene. The germline V gene has CDR1 SGHVS and CDR2 FQNEAQ. The CDR3 loop spans 13 amino acids. CDR3 amino acids: CASSPGLAGPQYF. CDR3 sequence (DNA): TGTGCCAGCAGCCCGGGACTAGCGGGGCCGCAGTATTTT.